Listed here are 14 T cell receptor beta chains from one sample, sequenced in a study of shared clonotypes between healthy human individuals (dated by TCRdb to the early 2020s). Library construction relied on the immunoSEQ multiplex PCR assay. TCRdb holds this immuneACCESS table with in-frame rearrangements only. Some clones are missing; in checked studies, unresolved V genes explain under half, and the rest has no known cause. The sample data list under 2,500,000 clones, and roughly 95% of these were observed just once. Around 0.13% of the sample rests with the top ten. The material sequenced was naive CD4+ T cells sorted from blood. The label giving this sample's cell subset or site can be read as: CD45RA+ positively selected. These receptors all stem from a man aged 18 to 30 in good health.

This rearrangement joins TRBV30 to TRBJ1-5; the D gene is possibly TRBD1 (5 bases). Germline CDR1 and CDR2: GTSNPN and SVGIG (reference sequence). V was pared by 5 bases and J by 0 bases, with 11 bases between. The CDR3 covers 14 residues. As DNA, the CDR3 is TGTGCCTGGGGGGGACGGGCTAGCAATCAGCCCCAGCATTTT. It is translated as CAWGGRASNQPQHF.

This chain connects TRBV19 to TRBJ1-1; D might be TRBD1 (6 bases). V was pared by 2 bases and J by 1 base, with 11 bases between. CDR1 and CDR2 from the germline V gene are LNHDA and SQIVND (reference sequence). The CDR3 consists of 15 residues. CDR3 sequence (DNA): TGTGCCAGTAGTATAAGGACAGCAGCGAACACTGAAGCTTTCTTT. Amino acid sequence: CASSIRTAANTEAFF.

V gene TRBV10-3 combines with J gene TRBJ1-4, with D perhaps TRBD1 (6 bases). The CDR3 is 14 amino acids. The V gene lost 2 bases and the J gene lost 8 bases, with 12 bases spanning the gap. In germline, CDR1 is ENHRY, CDR2 SYGVKD. The CDR3, as DNA: TGTGCCATCAGTGAGGGGGGCGTAGGGGAAAAACTGTTTTTT. This codes for CAISEGGVGEKLFF.

CDR3 region: CASSQDGAPDTQYF. CDR3 DNA sequence: TGTGCCAGCAGCCAAGATGGGGCCCCAGATACGCAGTATTTT. J is TRBJ2-3 and V is TRBV4-2; D may be TRBD1 (5 bases). Trimming took 0 bases from V and 4 from J, leaving 8 bases between them. CDR3 size: 14 residues. Per germline, CDR1 LGHNA and CDR2 YNFKEQ.

Concerning this clone: The identical CDR3 is also encoded by other nucleotide sequences in the sample. V is TRBV7-9 and J is TRBJ1-3, with no clear D. The CDR3 runs to 13 residues. Germline CDR1 SEHNR, CDR2 FQNEAQ (reference sequence). V lost 2 bases and J lost 2, with 4 bases in between. CDR3 coding DNA: TGTGCCAGCAGCTTAAGGGCTGGAAACACCATATATTTT. Translating gives CASSLRAGNTIYF. The full variable domain, its missing parts supplied by reference TRBV7-9 and TRBJ1-3, is DTGVSQNPRHKITKRGQNVTFRCDPISEHNRLYWYRQTLGQGPEFLTYFQNEAQLEKSRLLSDRFSAERPKGSFSTLEIQRTEQGDSAMYLCASSLRAGNTIYFGEGSWLTVV.

V is TRBV7-3 and J is TRBJ2-5, with TRBD1 matching over 9 bases. This CDR3 comprises 14 residues. Per the germline V gene, CDR1 is SGHTA and CDR2 is FQGTGA. Trimming cost V 5 bases and J 5 bases; bases outside gene matches: 6. The CDR3 sequence is CASSLGTGTETQYF. CDR3 DNA sequence: TGTGCCAGCAGCCTGGGGACAGGGACGGAGACCCAGTACTTC.

J is TRBJ2-1 and V is TRBV4-1, with D perhaps TRBD1 (6 bases). V lost 0 bases to trimming and J lost 7 bases, with 16 bases between them. Germline V gene data show CDR1 as MGHRA and CDR2 as YSYEKL. CDR3 length: 16 residues. CDR3 protein: CASSQDDRGGINEQFF. CDR3 DNA: TGCGCCAGCAGCCAAGATGATAGAGGGGGAATTAATGAGCAGTTCTTC.

This chain joins TRBV6-6 and TRBJ1-1, with a weak D call TRBD1 (5 bases). Per germline, CDR1 MNHNY and CDR2 SVGAGI (reference sequence). V was clipped by 4 bases and J by 3 bases, with 15 bases between them. CDR3 length equals 15 residues. The CDR3 loop reads CASSSNGGRYTEAFF. CDR3 in DNA: TGTGCCAGCAGTTCTAACGGGGGGAGGTACACTGAAGCTTTCTTT.

As for this clone: Distinct nucleotide sequences in the sample also encode this CDR3. The J gene is TRBJ1-5, the V gene TRBV29-1; a possible D gene is TRBD1 (6 bases). Trimming removed 4 bases from V and 4 bases from J, with 8 bases in between. Germline V gene sequence: CDR1 SQVTM, CDR2 ANQGSEA. This CDR3 is built from 12 residues. In DNA, the CDR3 is TGCAGCGTTGGAGGGGGTAATCAGCCCCAGCATTTT. Protein sequence: CSVGGGNQPQHF.

The gene calls are TRBV30 and TRBJ1-1; D gene unclear. The CDR3 is 13 amino acids. From germline, CDR1 is GTSNPN and CDR2 SVGIG (reference sequence). V was trimmed by 3 bases and J by 3 bases, leaving 11 bases between them. Here the CDR3 reads CAWRLLIDTEAFF. In DNA, the CDR3 is TGTGCCTGGAGGTTACTGATTGACACTGAAGCTTTCTTT.

The V call is TRBV2, the J call TRBJ2-7; tentatively, D is TRBD2 (6 bases). Germline CDR1 is SNHLY and CDR2 is FYNNEI. V lost 8 bases to trimming and J lost 3 bases, with 11 bases between them. The CDR3 runs to 12 residues. The CDR3 sequence is CASLRRVYEQYF. The DNA for the CDR3 is TGTGCCAGCTTGAGGAGGGTCTACGAGCAGTACTTC. Full variable domain (outside the CDR3, taken from reference TRBV2 and TRBJ2-7): EPEVTQTPSHQVTQMGQEVILRCVPISNHLYFYWYRQILGQKVEFLVSFYNNEISEKSEIFDDQFSVERPDGSNFTLKIRSTKLEDSAMYFCASLRRVYEQYFGPGTRLTVT.

A remark on this clone: The sample holds other DNA sequences that translate to the same CDR3. J is TRBJ1-2 and V is TRBV18; 7 bases are a match to TRBD1. The germline V gene has CDR1 KGHSH and CDR2 LQKENI. The V segment lost 3 bases and the J segment 5 bases; nucleotides outside the gene matches: 3. This CDR3 spans 13 amino acids. The CDR3 region has the DNA TGTGCCAGCTCACCCGGACAGGAATATGGCTACACCTTC. This gives the protein CASSPGQEYGYTF. Combining the CDR3 with reference TRBV18 and TRBJ1-2 gives the whole variable domain NAGVMQNPRHLVRRRGQEARLRCSPMKGHSHVYWYRQLPEEGLKFMVYLQKENIIDESGMPKERFSAEFPKEGPSILRIQQVVRGDSAAYFCASSPGQEYGYTFGSGTRLTVV.

V usage is TRBV27 and J usage is TRBJ1-6; D possibly corresponds to TRBD1 (5 bases). CDR3 length: 13 amino acids. Trimming stripped 3 bases from V and 8 bases from J, with 8 bases between. CDR1 is MNHEY and CDR2 is SMNVEV in the germline V gene (reference sequence). The DNA of the CDR3 is TGTGCCAGCAGTTTCCAGGGAGATTCACCCCTCCACTTT. Its protein is CASSFQGDSPLHF.

The CDR3 loop reads CASRQQLDYGYTF. In DNA, the CDR3 is TGTGCCAGCAGACAACAGCTCGACTATGGCTACACCTTC. V is TRBV6-5 and J is TRBJ1-2; D gene ambiguous. Germline-derived CDR1 and CDR2 are MNHEY and SVGAGI. V was clipped by 6 bases and J by 3 bases, with 11 bases between them. The CDR3 is made up of 13 amino acids.